This T cell receptor (beta chain) came from a study of OX40 agonist ivuxolimab in advanced cancers. Study results and caveats: Expanded peripheral T-cell antigen specificity went undetermined. With doses of 0.1 to 3.0 mg/kg, CD4+ and CD8+ blood T cells had undergone clonal expansion by week 6.

Assay used: immunoSEQ multiplex PCR; TCRdb lists only in-frame clones, some missing. The sample contains roughly 80,000 clones, 84% of which appear only once. The ends were cut back, 10 bases at V and 1 base at J, with 13 bases in the middle. CDR1 is MGHRA, CDR2 YSYEKL, per germline. The CDR3 is 13 residues long. With regard to this clone: Its antigen is still unknown.

Blood draws occurred at baseline, cycle 4 day 1, and cycle 7 day 1. This TCR came from an adult with an advanced solid tumor such as melanoma, head and neck, liver or kidney cancer. The starting material was CD4+ or CD8+ T cells sorted from blood, obtained in a trial of the OX40 agonist ivuxolimab. The V gene is TRBV4-1, the J gene TRBJ1-1; D is undetermined. The DNA of the CDR3 is TGCGCCACCGCATTGACGGCGAACACTGAAGCTTTCTTT. This gives the protein CATALTANTEAFF.